This TCR beta chain is drawn from a study of blood T cell repertoires in COVID-19. V gave up 5 bases and J gave up 1 base; unmatched junction bases: 4. This CDR3 is built from 14 residues. Germline V lookup: CDR1 SEHNR, CDR2 FQNEAQ (reference sequence). This clone was counted only a few times. Libraries were prepared by immunoSEQ multiplex PCR; TCRdb keeps only in-frame clonotypes and omits some of them. The profile covers 130,000 to 150,000 clones, with roughly four fifths appearing a single time and approximately 9% taken by the ten largest. This clonotype was obtained from a woman older than 75 in a cohort sampled during active or convalescent COVID-19. This chain joins TRBV7-9 and TRBJ1-1; 7 positions agree with TRBD1. The material sequenced was peripheral blood. The CDR3 spells CASSKGQTNTEAFF. The CDR3 coding sequence is TGTGCCAGCAGCAAGGGACAGACGAACACTGAAGCTTTCTTT.